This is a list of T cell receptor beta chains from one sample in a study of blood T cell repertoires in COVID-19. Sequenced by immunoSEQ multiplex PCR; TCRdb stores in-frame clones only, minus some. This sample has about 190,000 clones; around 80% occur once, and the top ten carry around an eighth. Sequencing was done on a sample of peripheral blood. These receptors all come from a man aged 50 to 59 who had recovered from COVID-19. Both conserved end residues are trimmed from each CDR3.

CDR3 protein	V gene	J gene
ASSEPQRTGPTKNIQY	TRBV6-1	TRBJ2-4
ASSLGQGLGYT	TRBV7-9	TRBJ1-2
ASSFGLSGPQY	TRBV28	TRBJ2-3
SAGNPGTSGNIQY	TRBV29-1	TRBJ2-4
ASSVASDVAGGRSYEQY	TRBV9	TRBJ2-7
ASSPSYLRQETQY	TRBV4-3	TRBJ2-5
ASGLGLAEAPQ	TRBV12-5	TRBJ2-7
ASSEVPGQGIYEQY	TRBV6-1	TRBJ2-7
ASSMWDRGYGNTIY	TRBV7-2	TRBJ1-3
ASSLWSVTNTGELF	TRBV28	TRBJ2-2
ASSPQGWAANTGELF	TRBV11-3	TRBJ2-2
ASSLDPGAGRPYEQY	TRBV5-8	TRBJ2-7
ASSDRHADNEQF	TRBV2	TRBJ2-1
ASSLAWGRSIYEQY	TRBV28	TRBJ2-7